The clone carrying this TCR beta chain was seen just once. Here immunoSEQ multiplex PCR was the method, and the copy in TCRdb shows in-frame clones only, minus some. This sample carries roughly 90,000 clones, around 81% of them seen once, and the ten largest clones take 3% to 4%. The CDR3 sequence is 14 residues long. With 7 bases clipped from V and 13 bases from J, the junction kept 14 bases outside the gene matches. Germline CDR1 and CDR2: LNHDA and SQIVND (reference sequence). The data belong to a study of blood T cell repertoires in COVID-19. Sequencing input: peripheral blood. The V gene is TRBV19, the J gene TRBJ2-1; 9 bases line up with TRBD1. This TCR was recovered from a man over 45 with acute or convalescent COVID-19. CDR3 sequence reads: CASTTGQGLLPQFF. The CDR3 region has the DNA TGTGCCAGTACCACGGGACAGGGTCTATTGCCACAGTTCTTC.